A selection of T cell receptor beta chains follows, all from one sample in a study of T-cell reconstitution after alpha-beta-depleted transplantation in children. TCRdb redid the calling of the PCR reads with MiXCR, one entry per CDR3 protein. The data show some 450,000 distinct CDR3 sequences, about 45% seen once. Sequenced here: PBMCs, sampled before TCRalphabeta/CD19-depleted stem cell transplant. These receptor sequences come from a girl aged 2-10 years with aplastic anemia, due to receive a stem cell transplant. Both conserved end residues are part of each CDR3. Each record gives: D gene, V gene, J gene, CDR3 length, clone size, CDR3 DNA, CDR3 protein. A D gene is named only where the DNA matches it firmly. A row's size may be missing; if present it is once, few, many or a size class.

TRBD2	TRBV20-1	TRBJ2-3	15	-	TGCAGTGCTAGAGGCGCTAGCGGTCCCACAGATACGCAGTATTTT	CSARGASGPTDTQYF
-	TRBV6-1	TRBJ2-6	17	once	TGTGCCAGCAGCCACCGTATAGGTGCATCCGGGGCCAACGTCCTGACTTTC	CASSHRIGASGANVLTF
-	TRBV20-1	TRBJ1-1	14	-	TGCAGTGCCCCTTTACAGGGAAGGGTAACTGAAGCTTTCTTT	CSAPLQGRVTEAFF
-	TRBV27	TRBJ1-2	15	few	TGTGCCAGCACCGCGTTTGGGGTGGGGGACTATGGCTACACCTTC	CASTAFGVGDYGYTF
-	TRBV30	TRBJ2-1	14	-	TGTGCCTGGGGCCTCCAGCTCTTGGGGGATGAGCAGTTCTTC	CAWGLQLLGDEQFF
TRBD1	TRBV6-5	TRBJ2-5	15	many	TGTGCCAGCAGTTTCAACAGGGGGCATCGAGAGACCCAGTACTTC	CASSFNRGHRETQYF
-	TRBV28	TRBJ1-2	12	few	TGTGCCAGCAGTATAACGGACTATGGCTACACCTTC	CASSITDYGYTF
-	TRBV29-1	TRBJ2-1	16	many	TGCAGCGTTGGGCAGGGGGCCGGGAGGGGGTACAATGAGCAGTTCTTC	CSVGQGAGRGYNEQFF
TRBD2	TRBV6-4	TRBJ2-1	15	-	TGTGCCAGCAGCTACAGCGGGGGGTTTGACAATGAGCAGTTCTTC	CASSYSGGFDNEQFF
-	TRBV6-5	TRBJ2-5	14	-	TGTGCCAGCAGTTACTCGATGGGACCCGAGACCCAGTACTTC	CASSYSMGPETQYF
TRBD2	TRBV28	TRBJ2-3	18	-	TGTGCCAGCAGTAATATTCCGGCTAGCGGGGGCCTCACAGATACGCAGTATTTT	CASSNIPASGGLTDTQYF
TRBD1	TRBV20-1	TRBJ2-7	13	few	TGCAGTTCGACCCGGGACAGGGGGAACGAGCAGTACTTC	CSSTRDRGNEQYF
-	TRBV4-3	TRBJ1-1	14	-	TGCGCCAGCAGCCAAGAAACGAGGAACACTGAAGCTTTCTTT	CASSQETRNTEAFF
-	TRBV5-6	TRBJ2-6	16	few	TGTGCCAGCAGCCTGACAGGAAAGGCTGGGGCCAACGTCCTGACTTTC	CASSLTGKAGANVLTF
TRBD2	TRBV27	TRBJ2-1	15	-	TGTGCCAGCGGCCCGCCGGGACTAGTCCTGAATGAGCAGTTCTTC	CASGPPGLVLNEQFF
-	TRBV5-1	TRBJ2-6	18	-	TGCGCCAGCAGCAAAATGGGGTCCGAATTCTCTGGGGCCAACGTCCTGACTTTC	CASSKMGSEFSGANVLTF
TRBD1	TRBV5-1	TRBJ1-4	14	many	TGCGCCAGCAGCTTATCGGGACAGTATGAAAAACTGTTTTTT	CASSLSGQYEKLFF
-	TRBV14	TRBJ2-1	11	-	TGTGCCAGCAGCCAAGACGTGGAGCAGTTCTTC	CASSQDVEQFF
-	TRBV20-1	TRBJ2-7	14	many	TGCAGTGCCCTCGCGCCCAGCAGCACCTACGAGCAGTACTTC	CSALAPSSTYEQYF
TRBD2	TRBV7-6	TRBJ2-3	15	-	TGTGCCAGCAGCTCAATAGCGGGGGGGACAGATACGCAGTATTTT	CASSSIAGGTDTQYF